These T cell receptor beta chains were read from a single sample in a study of T cell responses to AZD1222 COVID-19 vaccine. TCRdb keeps only in-frame clones here, not all; method: immunoSEQ multiplex PCR. The sample includes some 110,000 clones, approximately 90% of them seen just once. This specimen consisted of peripheral blood, obtained on day 0 of AZD1222 vaccination. All receptors come from an adult in good health. CDR3s include the opening cysteine and the closing phenylalanine or tryptophan. D genes are given only for firm matches. Clone size appears in some rows only: once, few, many, or a class for an expanded clone.

CDR3 DNA: TGTGCTAGCAGCTTAGACGGGGGGGCTTCTAATGAGCAGTTCTTC
CDR3 protein: CASSLDGGASNEQFF
V gene: TRBV7-7
D gene: TRBD2
CDR3 length: 15
clone size: NA
J gene: TRBJ2-1

CDR3 DNA: TGTGCCAGCAGCCGATACACCGGGGAGCTGTTTTTT
CDR3 protein: CASSRYTGELFF
V gene: TRBV28
D gene: NA
CDR3 length: 12
clone size: NA
J gene: TRBJ2-2

CDR3 DNA: TGCGCCAGCAGGCACATGGACAGGGCTGAGTTCGATACGCAGTATTTT
CDR3 protein: CASRHMDRAEFDTQYF
V gene: TRBV5-1
D gene: TRBD1
CDR3 length: 16
clone size: once
J gene: TRBJ2-3

CDR3 DNA: TGTGCTAGTGTTTTGAACGAGCAGTACTTC
CDR3 protein: CASVLNEQYF
V gene: TRBV12-5
D gene: NA
CDR3 length: 10
clone size: NA
J gene: TRBJ2-7

CDR3 DNA: TGTGCCAGCAGCTCTACCCACCGACTGGGCAGCACCTATGGCTACACCTTC
CDR3 protein: CASSSTHRLGSTYGYTF
V gene: TRBV11-2
D gene: NA
CDR3 length: 17
clone size: NA
J gene: TRBJ1-2

CDR3 DNA: TGCGCCAGCAGTACAGGGGATAACACTGAAGCTTTCTTT
CDR3 protein: CASSTGDNTEAFF
V gene: TRBV5-1
D gene: TRBD1
CDR3 length: 13
clone size: NA
J gene: TRBJ1-1

CDR3 DNA: TGTGCCAGCAGCTTGGGGCAGGATGAGCAGTTCTTC
CDR3 protein: CASSLGQDEQFF
V gene: TRBV5-6
D gene: NA
CDR3 length: 12
clone size: NA
J gene: TRBJ2-1

CDR3 DNA: TGTGCCAGCAGCGCATCGGGACTAGCGGAATTAAGCTCCTACAATGAGCAGTTCTTC
CDR3 protein: CASSASGLAELSSYNEQFF
V gene: TRBV7-6
D gene: TRBD2
CDR3 length: 19
clone size: once
J gene: TRBJ2-1

CDR3 DNA: TGTGCCAGCAGTTTATCTCTCGGTTCAGATACGCAGTATTTT
CDR3 protein: CASSLSLGSDTQYF
V gene: TRBV27
D gene: NA
CDR3 length: 14
clone size: NA
J gene: TRBJ2-3

CDR3 DNA: TGCAGCGTTGCGTTTATGGGGCAGCAGAACACTGAAGCTTTCTTT
CDR3 protein: CSVAFMGQQNTEAFF
V gene: TRBV29-1
D gene: NA
CDR3 length: 15
clone size: NA
J gene: TRBJ1-1

CDR3 DNA: TGTGCCAGCAGCTTGGCGGGGGTCGACGGTGAAGCTTTCTTT
CDR3 protein: CASSLAGVDGEAFF
V gene: TRBV5-4
D gene: NA
CDR3 length: 14
clone size: NA
J gene: TRBJ1-1

CDR3 DNA: TGTGCCAGCAGCCAAAAGACAGGGGGTAATGGCTACACCTTC
CDR3 protein: CASSQKTGGNGYTF
V gene: TRBV4-2
D gene: TRBD1
CDR3 length: 14
clone size: NA
J gene: TRBJ1-2

CDR3 DNA: TGTGCCAGCAGTCTCAACATCTATGGCTACACCTTC
CDR3 protein: CASSLNIYGYTF
V gene: TRBV12-3/TRBV12-4
D gene: NA
CDR3 length: 12
clone size: few
J gene: TRBJ1-2

CDR3 DNA: TGTGCCACCAGCAGAGATCGGAGGGGGGCATACAATGAGCAGTTCTTC
CDR3 protein: CATSRDRRGAYNEQFF
V gene: TRBV15
D gene: NA
CDR3 length: 16
clone size: NA
J gene: TRBJ2-1

CDR3 DNA: TGTGCCAGTAGTATTAGGAGTAGACAGTATAGCCCTTATAGCAATCAGCCCCAGCATTTT
CDR3 protein: CASSIRSRQYSPYSNQPQHF
V gene: TRBV19
D gene: NA
CDR3 length: 20
clone size: NA
J gene: TRBJ1-5

CDR3 DNA: TGTGCCAGCAGTACGACAGGTGGATTCACCGGGGAGCTGTTTTTT
CDR3 protein: CASSTTGGFTGELFF
V gene: TRBV6-5
D gene: NA
CDR3 length: 15
clone size: NA
J gene: TRBJ2-2

CDR3 DNA: TGTGCCAGCAGTTACTCCCAGCGGGGGAACAATGAGCAGTTCTTC
CDR3 protein: CASSYSQRGNNEQFF
V gene: TRBV6-5
D gene: TRBD2
CDR3 length: 15
clone size: NA
J gene: TRBJ2-1